The clone carrying this TCR beta chain appeared a few times. This sample is drawn from a study of patients and donors after allogeneic stem cell transplantation. TCRdb recomputed calls from the RT-PCR reads with MiXCR, one row per CDR3 protein. The table includes some 200,000 distinct CDR3 sequences, 41% detected once. The source material was blood, either unsorted or a sorted T cell fraction (not recorded which). The clonotype was recovered from a human donor who was either an allogeneic HSCT recipient or a stem cell or donor lymphocyte infusion donor (not recorded which). It is not recorded whose cells these are; they may come from a transplant donor.

CDR3 in amino acids: CAWSSVAGAFF. The CDR3 DNA sequence: TGTGCCTGGAGTTCGGTAGCGGGGGCGTTCTTC. The chain uses TRBV30 and TRBJ2-1, with 9 bases that match TRBD2. Germline trimming cut 2 bases from V and 15 bases from J; bases unmatched to any gene: 5. CDR1 is GTSNPN and CDR2 is SVGIG in the germline V gene (reference sequence). The CDR3 is made up of 11 amino acids.